The 20 T cell receptor beta chains presented below share a single source sample, sequenced in a study of CD8 T cells in ankylosing spondylitis. TCRdb re-derived calls from the 5' RACE reads in MiXCR, one entry per CDR3 protein. The sample lists 500,000 or so distinct CDR3 sequences, about 5.7% seen once, with 3% to 4.5% in the top ten. Antigens of these TCRs are unknown. General study findings and limits: Seemingly characteristic of ankylosing spondylitis blood was a TCR beta motif consisting of about 8 highly homologous variants.

Sequenced sample: blood, either unsorted or a sorted T cell fraction (not recorded which). The receptors come from a male donor with ankylosing spondylitis.

This clonotype was observed at least ten times. The chain combines TRBV20-1 with TRBJ2-4, with D perhaps matching TRBD2 (7 bases). Germline lookup yields CDR1 DFQATT and CDR2 SNEGSKA (reference sequence). The CDR3 contains 14 residues. V lost 6 bases, J lost 8 bases, and 20 bases lay in between. CDR3 bases: TGCAGTGCCCCCGGGGGGCAGGGGAGGGACATTCAGTACTTC. It codes for CSAPGGQGRDIQYF.

This clonotype was counted a few times. The chain links TRBV29-1 to TRBJ2-7, with 9 bases that match TRBD2. CDR1 is SQVTM, CDR2 ANQGSEA, per germline. With V trimmed by 5 bases and J by 12 bases, 11 bases remained unmatched. This CDR3 is 12 amino acids long. The chain's CDR3 is CSVSTREGRGYF. The CDR3 nucleotides are TGCAGCGTTTCCACGCGGGAGGGGAGGGGGTACTTC.

This clonotype was counted ten times or more. The chain is built from TRBV10-1 and TRBJ1-1; 9 positions agree with TRBD1. The CDR3 loop spans 15 amino acids. J was trimmed by 3 bases and V by 4 bases; bases with no gene match: 6. Germline V gives CDR1 WNHNN, CDR2 SYGVQD (reference sequence). This CDR3 reads CASSGSTGGYTEAFF. The DNA for the CDR3 is TGCGCCAGCAGTGGTTCGACAGGGGGGTACACTGAAGCTTTCTTT.

This clonotype was found many times. This chain joins TRBV28 and TRBJ1-2, with D unresolved. Germline V lookup: CDR1 MDHEN, CDR2 SYDVKM. The CDR3 spans 15 residues. V was trimmed by 2 bases and J by 4 bases, leaving 14 bases between them. CDR3 sequence reads: CASSLGTMPGYGYTF. Here the CDR3 DNA reads TGTGCCAGCAGTTTAGGAACAATGCCTGGCTATGGCTACACCTTC.

The sample holds many counts of this clonotype. J is TRBJ1-1 and V is TRBV5-1, with a weak D call TRBD1 (6 bases). V was pared by 1 base and J by 2 bases, with 9 bases between. Germline V gives CDR1 SGHRS, CDR2 YFSETQ. CDR3 size: 14 residues. CDR3 amino acids: CASSLNRANTEAFF. Here the CDR3 DNA reads TGCGCCAGCAGCTTGAACAGGGCCAACACTGAAGCTTTCTTT.

This clonotype was seen ten or more times. This rearrangement joins TRBV10-3 to TRBJ1-5, with TRBD1 as a possible D gene (5 bases). V was clipped by 4 bases and J by 1 base, with 11 bases between them. The CDR3 totals 15 residues. Germline loops: CDR1 ENHRY, CDR2 SYGVKD. DNA of the CDR3: TGTGCCATCAGTGGGGGGGGAGACAGCAATCAGCCCCAGCATTTT. Protein product: CAISGGGDSNQPQHF.

In this sample, this clonotype turned up many times. This chain links TRBV4-2 with TRBJ2-2; D possibly corresponds to TRBD2 (6 bases). The CDR3 covers 16 residues. CDR1 is LGHNA, CDR2 YNFKEQ, per germline. The V and J ends lost 0 bases and 3 bases respectively, with 11 bases between them. DNA of the CDR3: TGTGCCAGCAGCCAAGATAGTAGCGGCTACACCGGGGAGCTGTTTTTT. Amino acids: CASSQDSSGYTGELFF.

This clonotype occurred many times. V usage is TRBV6-2 or TRBV6-3 and J usage is TRBJ2-5; possible D gene TRBD1, 5 bases. The length of the CDR3 is 14 residues. Trimming left V 2 bases short and J 2 bases short, with 9 bases between. In germline, CDR1 is MNHEY, CDR2 SVGEGT. The chain's CDR3 is CASSYRTQQETQYF. The CDR3 nucleotides read TGTGCCAGCAGTTACAGGACACAACAAGAGACCCAGTACTTC.

This clonotype has ten or more counts. The chain is built from TRBV4-1 and TRBJ1-1; the D is unclear. CDR1 and CDR2 from the germline V gene are MGHRA and YSYEKL. The CDR3 is 14 residues long. Between the trimmed V and J ends, which lost 0 bases and 8 bases, there was a span of 13 bases. This chain's CDR3 is CASSQDMAVWEAFF. The CDR3 DNA sequence: TGCGCCAGCAGCCAAGATATGGCGGTTTGGGAAGCTTTCTTT.

This chain joins TRBV11-2 and TRBJ2-5; a weak D match, TRBD1 (5 bases). The CDR3 length is 14 residues. V lost 3 bases and J 8 bases, leaving 16 bases between the germline ends. Germline CDR1 is SGHAT and CDR2 is FQNNGV. The CDR3 sequence: CASSLTELETTQYF. DNA for the CDR3: TGTGCCAGCAGCTTGACAGAGTTAGAGACTACCCAGTACTTC.

This clonotype was seen at least ten times. The V gene is TRBV11-2, the J gene TRBJ1-1; D may be TRBD1 (6 bases). Germline loops: CDR1 SGHAT, CDR2 FQNNGV. The V end lost 4 bases, the J end lost 3 bases, and 15 bases lay between the germline ends. CDR3 length equals 15 residues. As DNA, the CDR3 is TGTGCCAGCAGCTCGGGACAATTTGATTACACTGAAGCTTTCTTT. Translated, it gives CASSSGQFDYTEAFF.

To note about this clonotype: The germline gene is not matched at one end of the junction; a read error may be the cause. This sequence joins TRBV20-1 and TRBJ1-1; D unresolved. This CDR3 region has 13 residues. Germline V gene lookup returns CDR1 DFQATT and CDR2 SNEGSKA (reference sequence). The chain's CDR3 is CSAVGRSYTEAFF. Here the CDR3 DNA reads TGTAGTGCTGTAGGAAGGTCCTACACTGAAGCTTTCTTT.

This clonotype appeared many times. V is TRBV12-3 or TRBV12-4 and J is TRBJ1-1, with no clear D. V lost 2 bases to trimming and J lost 6 bases, with 13 bases between them. The CDR3 totals 14 residues. DNA of the CDR3: TGTGCCAGCAGTTTATTCGCGGGGTCACCTGAAGCTTTCTTT. Its translation: CASSLFAGSPEAFF.

This clonotype occurred a few times. V is TRBV7-9 and J is TRBJ1-1, with TRBD1 identical over 10 bases. Per the germline V gene, CDR1 is SEHNR and CDR2 is FQNEAQ (reference sequence). The length of the CDR3 is 13 residues. With 8 bases clipped from V and 7 bases from J, the junction kept 7 bases outside the gene matches. The CDR3 DNA follows: TGTGCCAGCGGACAGGGGGGGTACAATGAAGCTTTCTTT. Encoded protein: CASGQGGYNEAFF.

This clonotype was seen ten or more times. This chain uses TRBV20-1 with TRBJ1-1; D unresolved. CDR3 length: 12 residues. Germline loops: CDR1 DFQATT, CDR2 SNEGSKA (reference sequence). Here the CDR3 DNA reads TGCACCGTAAAGGAAGGGAACACTGAAGCTTTCTTT. Translated, it gives CTVKEGNTEAFF.

The V call is TRBV6-2 or TRBV6-3, the J call TRBJ2-4; 8 bases line up with TRBD2. This CDR3 contains 17 residues. Germline V gives CDR1 MNHEY, CDR2 SVGEGT. Unmatched junction bases numbered 6, after V lost 2 bases and J lost 0 bases. The CDR3 here is CASSYRSGGPAKNIQYF. The CDR3 DNA sequence: TGTGCCAGCAGTTACAGAAGCGGGGGTCCAGCCAAAAACATTCAGTACTTC.

This clonotype has a count of ten or more. The chain has TRBV6-2 or TRBV6-3 and TRBJ2-3, with 7 nucleotides matching TRBD2. The V segment lost 8 bases and the J segment 2 bases; nucleotides outside the gene matches: 13. CDR1 is MNHEY and CDR2 is SVGEGT in the germline V gene. CDR3 length: 16 residues. This chain's CDR3 is CASAKAGVDFTDTQYF. The DNA for the CDR3 is TGTGCCAGCGCGAAGGCGGGGGTAGATTTCACAGATACGCAGTATTTT.

As regards this clonotype: Being one base from a much bigger clone, this may be a read error. This chain connects TRBV20-1 to TRBJ1-4; TRBD1 aligns across 9 bases. Germline V lookup: CDR1 DFQATT, CDR2 SNEGSKA (reference sequence). This CDR3 contains 15 residues. The CDR3 region has the DNA TGCTGTGCTAGTGACCCCGGGACAGGGAATGAAAAACTGTTTTTT. It codes for CCASDPGTGNEKLFF.

This clonotype was observed at least ten times. The chain combines TRBV5-1 with TRBJ2-3, with D possibly matching TRBD1 (6 bases). V was clipped by 0 bases and J by 5 bases, with 16 bases between them. Germline CDR1 reads SGHRS; CDR2 reads YFSETQ. This CDR3 has 16 amino acids. CDR3 sequence reads: CASSLGVGQILDTQYF. The CDR3 bases are TGCGCCAGCAGCTTGGGTGTCGGACAGATCTTAGATACGCAGTATTTT.

This clonotype was seen many times. This chain joins TRBV6-1 and TRBJ2-7, with TRBD1 matching over 9 bases. CDR3 length: 16 residues. Trimming took 5 bases from V and 1 from J; bases not matched to a gene: 9. Germline CDR1 reads MNHNS; CDR2 reads SASEGT. CDR3: CASSRDRDRDSYEQYF. The CDR3 nucleotides are TGTGCCAGCAGTAGAGACCGGGACAGGGATTCCTACGAGCAGTACTTC.